The subject of this entry is one T cell receptor (beta chain). Its antigen is currently not known. Base qualities are not provided; no much larger clone lies one nucleotide away. Using the deep immunoSEQ assay, multiplex PCR amplified TCR CDR3 regions from genomic DNA. For each cell subset, the extracted genomic DNA was distributed evenly across all wells of several immunoSEQ 96-well plates, and each plate served as one replicate. For sorted subsets, approximately 200 ng of genomic DNA, equivalent to about 30,000 T cell genomes, went into each replicate PCR. Purified libraries were measured with a Qubit 3.0 fluorometer, size-checked on a Bioanalyzer 2100, and measured again with the KAPA Library Quantification kit. Every immunoSEQ 96-well plate was sequenced on a separate single-read 150-cycle Illumina NextSeq 550 flow cell. Per the authors' processing: Because only junctional sequences without quality scores were contained in the immunoSEQ output, filtering matching that applied to full-length reads could not be performed. To assign V/J genes and CDR3, sequences were annotated using PyIR, a Python wrapper for IgBLAST v1.9, with IMGT germline references. Reads with weak V/J assignments (E-value above 1e-6), missing CDR3, stop codons, out-of-frame junctions, or ambiguous translated residues were removed. V3J clonotypes were defined as sequences sharing the same inferred V gene, J gene, and CDR3 amino acid sequence. Percentage overlap between repertoires was calculated by dividing the number of shared unique clonotypes by the size of the smaller repertoire. Richness of each repertoire was evaluated using RTK rarefaction, the Chao1 estimator, and Recon v2.1 estimates of unobserved clonotypes. Generation probabilities were computed with OLGA for all TCRbeta clonotypes obtained by the gDNA method from a handful of donors. This immuneACCESS table, as held by TCRdb, lists in-frame sequences with V and J called but not all clones. Of the missing ones, under half trace to an unresolved V gene in checked studies; the others have no known cause. That table is the source of V, J and clone size, and D and trimming were worked out from the DNA. Within this sample are under 750,000 clones, with around 77% of them counted one time only. The top ten clonotypes cover more than 1.5% of the sample.

Donors were healthy HIV-negative adults with no recently reported acute infections or vaccinations. Only Caucasian adults living in Nashville, Tennessee, USA were represented among the donors. CD4+ T cells were enriched by magnetic negative selection; naive cells were then positively selected on CD45RA, and the negative fraction formed the memory subset. After blood collection by leukapheresis, PBMCs were isolated using Ficoll-Histopaque density gradient centrifugation and then cryopreserved in the vapor phase of liquid nitrogen. Analytical flow cytometry was used to check the purity and quantity of every magnetically sorted T cell population. From each sorted fraction, genomic DNA was isolated and quantified by UV absorbance on a Nanodrop 2000c. This entry comes from a study of shared clonotypes between healthy human individuals (dated by TCRdb to between 2020 and 2021). Concerning the study at large: Three men and a couple of women, aged 18 to 49 years, made up the cohort. To increase sequencing depth and limit assay-specific biases, different laboratories used diverse techniques to prepare libraries and sequence TCR repertoires. For each donor, CD4 naive and CD4 memory were each run on three plates, CD8 naive on two plates, and CD8 memory on one plate. The study deeply sequenced blood TCR repertoires of roughly five healthy adults to estimate repertoire size and the extent of clonotype sharing between individuals. Per donor, leukapheresis produced somewhere between about 0.9 and 10 billion PBMCs. Study-wide findings and limitations: Incomplete sequencing was indicated by rarefaction of sorted-subset datasets, despite the large sequencing depth. The genetic and exposure-history diversity represented was limited by the small number of donors. Sampling was restricted to blood, and TCR repertoires in tissues likely differ from the TCR repertoires found in blood. Naive subsets generally had larger estimated clonotype richness than memory subsets did. Pairwise subsampling led to the expectation that sequencing depth would affect the degree of clonotype sharing among donors. Sharing across a handful of donors was observed for about 5% of naive CD4, less than 4% of naive CD8, roughly 2.4% of memory CD4, and roughly 0.43% of memory CD8 clonotypes. Clonotypes shared by all four sorted-subset donors showed higher generation probabilities than non-shared clonotypes.

Sequencing was carried out using memory CD4+ T cells sorted from blood. This specimen's cell subset or site label, interpreted: CD45RA-negative fraction. The clonotype comes from a woman aged 30 to 39 in good health.

The DNA is as follows: TGCGCCAGCAGCAGAACTAGCGGGTTTAGCACAGATACGCAGTATTTT. Its protein product is CASSRTSGFSTDTQYF. The V and J segments used are TRBV5-1 and TRBJ2-3; 9 middle bases align to TRBD2. After removal of 4 bases from V and 0 bases from J, the junction retains 6 bases not matched to a gene. The CDR3 starts with the cysteine, ends with the phenylalanine, and has 16 residues. The retained sequence is limited to the CDR3, 48 bases, with the frame set at the first base. The germline V gene sets CDR1 to SGHRS and CDR2 to YFSETQ.